These T cell receptor beta chains were read from a single sample in a study of cytomegalovirus exposure and HLA in healthy donors. Clones were read by immunoSEQ multiplex PCR, and TCRdb kept only the in-frame ones, dropping some. The sample lists fewer than 200,000 clones, roughly 73% seen once, with roughly 1.9% in the top ten. The sequenced material came from PBMCs. These receptors originate from a woman in her twenties or thirties in good health and CMV-seronegative. Both conserved end residues are part of each CDR3. A D gene is named only where the DNA matches it firmly. Only part of the rows carry a size: once, few, many, or a class if the clone is expanded.

clone_size | j_call | d_call | v_call | cdr3_nt | cdr3_aa
NA | TRBJ2-7 | NA | TRBV2 | TGTGCCAGCAGAGCCCCCCGCCCGTACGAGCAGTACTTC | CASRAPRPYEQYF
few | TRBJ1-6 | NA | TRBV6-4 | TGTGCCAGCAGTGAGGGGGAGGGAAATTCACCCCTCCACTTT | CASSEGEGNSPLHF
once | TRBJ1-3 | NA | TRBV11-2 | TGTGCCAGCAGCGCGGGAGAGACAGTCTCTGGAAACACCATATATTTT | CASSAGETVSGNTIYF
few | TRBJ2-2 | NA | TRBV11-2 | TGTGCCAGCAGCTTAATCGGGGGGCCAGTCACCGGGGAGCTGTTTTTT | CASSLIGGPVTGELFF
few | TRBJ1-4 | NA | TRBV19 | TGTGCCAGTAGTATCGGGAACCCTAGGGAACTGTTTTTT | CASSIGNPRELFF
NA | TRBJ2-7 | NA | TRBV27 | TGTGCCAGCAGCCCCCTAGCGCCGGTGCCTTTTGAGCAGTACTTC | CASSPLAPVPFEQYF
many | TRBJ2-2 | TRBD1 | TRBV6-4 | TGTGCCAGCAGCTGGACAGGGGAGTCCGGGGAGCTGTTTTTT | CASSWTGESGELFF
NA | TRBJ1-4 | NA | TRBV5-1 | TGCGCCAGCAGCGGGCGGGGGCGTTATGAAAAACTGTTTTTT | CASSGRGRYEKLFF
few | TRBJ2-1 | NA | TRBV13 | TGTGCCAGCAGCTTAGAACGGAACAGGGTGTTAGACAATGAGCAGTTCTTC | CASSLERNRVLDNEQFF
NA | TRBJ2-2 | NA | TRBV2 | TGTGCCAGCAGGGGACTGACTGCTCCGGGCACCGGGGAGCTGTTTTTT | CASRGLTAPGTGELFF
few | TRBJ2-3 | NA | TRBV5-5 | TGTGCCAGCAGCTGGCCACCTAGACTGCCGCACCTTTTCACAGATACGCAGTATTTT | CASSWPPRLPHLFTDTQYF
NA | TRBJ1-2 | NA | TRBV15 | TGTGCCACCAGCAGAGTGGCCAGGGGAGATGGCTACACCTTC | CATSRVARGDGYTF
many | TRBJ1-5 | TRBD1 | TRBV30 | TGTGCCTGGAGAAGAGAACCCGGACAGGCGGTAGGTCAGCCCCAGCATTTT | CAWRREPGQAVGQPQHF
once | TRBJ2-5 | TRBD1 | TRBV7-9 | TGTGCCAGCAGCTTACCGACAGGGTTGGAGACCCAGTACTTC | CASSLPTGLETQYF
NA | TRBJ2-1 | NA | TRBV4-1 | TGCGCCAGCAGCTTTCACCACGGTGGGGAGTACAATGAGCAGTTCTTC | CASSFHHGGEYNEQFF
NA | TRBJ2-2 | NA | TRBV7-6 | TGTGCCAGCAGCTTTAGCAGCTCTACCTCCTTCACCGGGGAGCTGTTTTTT | CASSFSSSTSFTGELFF
NA | TRBJ2-1 | TRBD2 | TRBV29-1 | TGCAGCGCCCTACTAGCGGTACAGTACAATGAGCAGTTCTTC | CSALLAVQYNEQFF
NA | TRBJ2-3 | NA | TRBV5-1 | TGCGCCAGCAGCTGGTTAGGCACAGATACGCAGTATTTT | CASSWLGTDTQYF
NA | TRBJ2-7 | NA | TRBV7-9 | TGTGCCAGCAGCTTATATTACGAGCAGTACTTC | CASSLYYEQYF
few | TRBJ2-7 | NA | TRBV6-5 | TGTGCCACCTCCTGGGGCCTGGCCGAGCAGTACTTC | CATSWGLAEQYF
NA | TRBJ2-7 | NA | TRBV28 | TGTGCCAGCAGTTTATCGGGGGAAACCTACGAGCAGTACTTC | CASSLSGETYEQYF
NA | TRBJ2-2 | TRBD2 | TRBV9 | TGTGCCAGCAGACCGGGAGCGGGGGGGCGGGCCGGGGAGCTGTTTTTT | CASRPGAGGRAGELFF
NA | TRBJ2-5 | TRBD2 | TRBV7-3 | TGTGCCAGCAGCTTAAGGGGGACTAGCGGGGGGGAGTCCCAGTACTTC | CASSLRGTSGGESQYF
few | TRBJ1-2 | NA | TRBV11-2 | TGTGCCAGCAGCAAAGGGGATGGCTACACCTTC | CASSKGDGYTF
NA | TRBJ2-7 | NA | TRBV5-6 | TGTGCCAGCAGCTTGTATTCCTACGAGCAGTACTTC | CASSLYSYEQYF
few | TRBJ2-7 | TRBD1 | TRBV5-6 | TGTGCCAGCAGCTTGGAGGGGGCCCTTATGACCTACGAGCAGTACTTC | CASSLEGALMTYEQYF
NA | TRBJ1-2 | NA | TRBV7-3 | TGTGCCAGCAGCAGAGGACAGCCCGCCGCCCTTTATGGCTACACCTTC | CASSRGQPAALYGYTF
NA | TRBJ1-5 | NA | TRBV4-3 | TGCGCCAGCAGCCAAGATCAGTTTCAGCCCCAGCATTTT | CASSQDQFQPQHF
NA | TRBJ1-2 | NA | TRBV7-6 | TGTGCCAGCAGCTTAGAGGCGGGAGGGGCAGCCTTACGGTCGGGTGGCTACACCTTC | CASSLEAGGAALRSGGYTF
few | TRBJ1-1 | NA | TRBV5-1 | TGCGCCAGCAGCTCACAGGTGGGGGGCACTGAAGCTTTCTTT | CASSSQVGGTEAFF
NA | TRBJ1-1 | TRBD1 | TRBV7-6 | TGTGCCAGCATCCGGGACAGGCTAAACACTGAAGCTTTCTTT | CASIRDRLNTEAFF
once | TRBJ2-5 | NA | TRBV4-1 | TGCGCCAGCAGCGCCCGGGACACCCTAATGGGAGAGACCCAGTACTTC | CASSARDTLMGETQYF
few | TRBJ1-5 | NA | TRBV19 | TGTGCCAGTAGTATTCAGGGCAGGGACAATCAGCCCCAGCATTTT | CASSIQGRDNQPQHF
NA | TRBJ1-4 | NA | TRBV7-9 | TGTGCCAGCAGCTTGGCGGGGTTCGCGAATGAAAAACTGTTTTTT | CASSLAGFANEKLFF
few | TRBJ2-7 | NA | TRBV2 | TGTGCCAGCGGGGGCCTCCGGGACGGCCTGTACGAGCAGTACTTC | CASGGLRDGLYEQYF
NA | TRBJ2-7 | NA | TRBV5-1 | TGCGCCAGCAGCTTGGTTTATGGGAGCTCCTACGAGCAGTACTTC | CASSLVYGSSYEQYF
once | TRBJ2-5 | TRBD1 | TRBV5-1 | TGCGCTAGCAGCTTGGGACAGGGGGACCAAGAGACCCAGTACTTC | CASSLGQGDQETQYF
NA | TRBJ2-2 | TRBD2 | TRBV7-2 | TGTGCCAGCAGTTCCAGGGAGGGCGGGGAGCTGTTTTTT | CASSSREGGELFF
NA | TRBJ2-7 | TRBD1 | TRBV4-2 | TGTGCCAGCAGCCAACTCTGGGACAGGGGATACGAGCAGTACTTC | CASSQLWDRGYEQYF
NA | TRBJ1-2 | TRBD1 | TRBV2 | TGTGCCAGCAGAAGACAGGGATCAAACTATGGCTACACCTTC | CASRRQGSNYGYTF
NA | TRBJ2-6 | NA | TRBV27 | TGTGCCAGCAGTTTATGGCTGGCGGGGACTGGGGCCAACGCCCTGACTTTC | CASSLWLAGTGANALTF
NA | TRBJ2-1 | NA | TRBV7-2 | TGTGCCAGCAGCCCGATTAGCTCCTACAATGAGCAGTTCTTC | CASSPISSYNEQFF
NA | TRBJ1-1 | TRBD1 | TRBV27 | TGTGCCAGCAGGCCCACAGGGGGCCTCACTGAAGCTTTCTTT | CASRPTGGLTEAFF
NA | TRBJ2-3 | TRBD2 | TRBV29-1 | TGCAGCGTTGCTAACCTAGCGGGGGCTGTAACAGATACGCAGTATTTT | CSVANLAGAVTDTQYF
NA | TRBJ2-2 | NA | TRBV27 | TGTGCCAGCAGTGGGGACTCTTTCACCGGGGAGCTGTTTTTT | CASSGDSFTGELFF
NA | TRBJ2-7 | NA | TRBV7-9 | TGTGCCAGCAGCCCCCGGACAGCGGCCGAGCAGTACTTC | CASSPRTAAEQYF
NA | TRBJ1-2 | NA | TRBV4-3 | TGCGCCAGCAGCCCGGCCAGGGACACCATGTTCTATGGCTACACCTTC | CASSPARDTMFYGYTF
NA | TRBJ2-7 | TRBD1 | TRBV27 | TGTGCCAGCAGTTTATCGCAGGGGGCTATTTACGAGCAGTACTTC | CASSLSQGAIYEQYF
NA | TRBJ2-7 | NA | TRBV10-1 | TGCGCCAGCAGTGAGTCGAGCTTGGGCAGGGGCTACGAGCAGTACTTC | CASSESSLGRGYEQYF
NA | TRBJ1-1 | NA | TRBV19 | TGTGCCAGTAATTATTGGCAGGGAATGAACACTGAAGCTTTCTTT | CASNYWQGMNTEAFF
NA | TRBJ2-2 | NA | TRBV5-1 | TGCGCCAGCAGCTTATTTCAGGGGAACACCGGGGAGCTGTTTTTT | CASSLFQGNTGELFF
NA | TRBJ1-5 | NA | TRBV10-3 | TGTGCCATCAGTACCACAGGGTACGATCAGCCCCAGCATTTT | CAISTTGYDQPQHF
NA | TRBJ2-7 | TRBD1 | TRBV6-5 | TGTGCCAGCAGTTATGGGACAGGGGACGAGCAGTACTTC | CASSYGTGDEQYF